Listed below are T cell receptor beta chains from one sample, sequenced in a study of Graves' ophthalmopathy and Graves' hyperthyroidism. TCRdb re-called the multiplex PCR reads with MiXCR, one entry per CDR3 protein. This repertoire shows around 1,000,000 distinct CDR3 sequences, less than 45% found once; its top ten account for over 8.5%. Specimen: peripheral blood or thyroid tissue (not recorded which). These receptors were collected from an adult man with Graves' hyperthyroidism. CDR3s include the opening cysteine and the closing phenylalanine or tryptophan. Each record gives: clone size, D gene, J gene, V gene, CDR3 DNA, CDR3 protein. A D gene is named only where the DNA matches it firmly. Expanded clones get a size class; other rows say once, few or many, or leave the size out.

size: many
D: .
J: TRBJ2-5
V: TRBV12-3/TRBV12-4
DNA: TGTGCCAGCAGTCCTCCGGACAGCCAAGAGACCCAGTACTTC
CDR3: CASSPPDSQETQYF

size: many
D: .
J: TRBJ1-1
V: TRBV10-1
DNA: TGCGCCAGCAGTGAATCTGCAGGATTGAACACTGAAGCTTTCTTT
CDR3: CASSESAGLNTEAFF

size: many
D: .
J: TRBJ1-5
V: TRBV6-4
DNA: TGTGCCAGCAGTGACTCTGCAGGGTTTGGTCAGCCCCAGCATTTT
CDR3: CASSDSAGFGQPQHF

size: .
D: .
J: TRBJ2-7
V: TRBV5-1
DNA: TGCGCCAGCAGCCAAAAACGAGGCGGTAACTACGAGCAGTACTTC
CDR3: CASSQKRGGNYEQYF

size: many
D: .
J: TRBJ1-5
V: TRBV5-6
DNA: TGTGCCAGCAGTTCCACTCATCAGCCCCAGCATTTT
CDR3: CASSSTHQPQHF

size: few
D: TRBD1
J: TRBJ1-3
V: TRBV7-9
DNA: TGTGCCAGCAGCTCTTACCTAGAACGGGACAGGGACTCTGGAAACACCATATATTTT
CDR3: CASSSYLERDRDSGNTIYF

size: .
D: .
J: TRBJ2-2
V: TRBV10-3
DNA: TGTGCCAGCAGAACAGGGTCCCCGAGCACCGGGGAGCTGTTTTTT
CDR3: CASRTGSPSTGELFF

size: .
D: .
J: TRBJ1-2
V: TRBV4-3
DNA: TGCACCAGCAGCCAAGATCGTATTGGACCCTATGGCTACACCTTC
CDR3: CTSSQDRIGPYGYTF

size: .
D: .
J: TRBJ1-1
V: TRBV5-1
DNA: TGCGCCAGCAGCTTGGAGGAGGACAGACCGAACACTGAAGCTTTCTTT
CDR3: CASSLEEDRPNTEAFF

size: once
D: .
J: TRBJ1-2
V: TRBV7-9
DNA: TGTGCCAGCAGCCCAGATTTGGGGGTTCGCGTCGATGGCTACACCTTC
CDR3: CASSPDLGVRVDGYTF

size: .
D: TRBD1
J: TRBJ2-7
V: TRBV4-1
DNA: TGCGCCAGCAGCCAAACGGCCGTCGGGACAGGGGGCCACGAGCAGTACTTC
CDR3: CASSQTAVGTGGHEQYF

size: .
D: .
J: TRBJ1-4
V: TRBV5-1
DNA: TGCGCCAGCAGCTCGTGGAAGGGATCAACTAATGAAAAACTGTTTTTT
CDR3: CASSSWKGSTNEKLFF

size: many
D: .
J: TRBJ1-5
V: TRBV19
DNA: TGTGCCAGTAGTATATCGTCGGGGGCTAGCAATCAGCCCCAGCATTTT
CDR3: CASSISSGASNQPQHF

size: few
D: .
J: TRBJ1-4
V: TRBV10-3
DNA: TGTGCCAGCAGTTACGCAGGGAGCAATCAAAAACTGTTTTTT
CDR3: CASSYAGSNQKLFF

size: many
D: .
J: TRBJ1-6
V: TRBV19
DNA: TGTGCCAGTAGGGCCGGCGGTGCACCCCTCCACTTT
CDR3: CASRAGGAPLHF

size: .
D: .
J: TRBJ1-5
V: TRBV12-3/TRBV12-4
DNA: TGTGCCAGCAGATCCGGACATTTTAACCAGCATTTT
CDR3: CASRSGHFNQHF

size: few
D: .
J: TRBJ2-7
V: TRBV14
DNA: TGTGCCAGCAGCCAAGAAAGATTAACGAGCTTTCGGCACTACGAGCAGTACTTC
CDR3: CASSQERLTSFRHYEQYF

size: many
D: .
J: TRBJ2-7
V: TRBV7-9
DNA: TGTGCCAGCAGCGCTCGACAGGTGTCGGGCTACGAGCAGTACTTC
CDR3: CASSARQVSGYEQYF

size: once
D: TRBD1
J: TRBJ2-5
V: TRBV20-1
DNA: TGCAGTGCTGGGGGGGGACAGGGAATTCAGCCCCAGTACTTC
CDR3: CSAGGGQGIQPQYF

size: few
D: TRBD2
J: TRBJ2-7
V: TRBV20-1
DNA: TGCAGTGCTGCCAAATACTCCGGGACTAGCGGGATCCGCTCCTACGAGCAGTACTTC
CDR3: CSAAKYSGTSGIRSYEQYF

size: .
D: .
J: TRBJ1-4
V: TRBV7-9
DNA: TGTGCCAGCAGCTTAGTCCCGAGAGGAACACATGAAGAACTGTTTTTT
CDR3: CASSLVPRGTHEELFF

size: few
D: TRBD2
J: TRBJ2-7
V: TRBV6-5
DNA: TGTGCCAGCGGGAAGCGGGAGTCGTCTAACGAGCAGTACTTC
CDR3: CASGKRESSNEQYF

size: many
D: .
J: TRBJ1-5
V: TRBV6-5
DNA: TGTGCCAGCAGTTACGCGACGGATGGCAATCAGCCCCAGCATTTT
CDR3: CASSYATDGNQPQHF

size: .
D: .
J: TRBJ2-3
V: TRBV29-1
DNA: TGCAGCGTTGAAGATCAGCGCACAGATACGCAGTATTTT
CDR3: CSVEDQRTDTQYF

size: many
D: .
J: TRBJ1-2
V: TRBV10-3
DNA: TGTGCCATCAGTGCGTTTTGGGGCCCCCCTAACTATGGCTACACCTTC
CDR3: CAISAFWGPPNYGYTF

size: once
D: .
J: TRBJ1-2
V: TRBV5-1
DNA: TGTGCCAGCACCAAACCGGGGGGAATACGAGGCTACACCTTC
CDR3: CASTKPGGIRGYTF

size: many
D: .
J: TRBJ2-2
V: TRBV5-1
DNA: TGTGCCAGCAGCCCCCGGGCCGGGGAGCTGTTTTTT
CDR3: CASSPRAGELFF

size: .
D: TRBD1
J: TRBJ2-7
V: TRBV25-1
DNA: TGTGCCATCTCAAGACAGGGGCGAGAGCAGTACTTC
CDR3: CAISRQGREQYF

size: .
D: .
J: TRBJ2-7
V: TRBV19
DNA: TGTGCCAGCAGCTTGGATCCGGGACTTTTCTCCTACGAGCAGTACTTC
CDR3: CASSLDPGLFSYEQYF

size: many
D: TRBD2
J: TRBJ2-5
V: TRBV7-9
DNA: TGTGCCAGCAGCTCGGGACTACCCCAAGAGACCCAGTACTTC
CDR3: CASSSGLPQETQYF

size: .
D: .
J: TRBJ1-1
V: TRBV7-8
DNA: TGTGCCAGCAGCTCGGCAGGTTGGAACACTGAAGCTTTCTTT
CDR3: CASSSAGWNTEAFF

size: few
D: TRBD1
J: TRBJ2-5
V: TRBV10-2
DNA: TGCGCCAGCACCTCTGGGGGACAGGATGGTGCGAAGACCCAGTACTTC
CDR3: CASTSGGQDGAKTQYF

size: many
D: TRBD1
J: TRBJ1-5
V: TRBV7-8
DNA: TGTGCCAGCAGCTTAGGGGACCGGGACAGGGTGAATCAGCCCCAGCATTTT
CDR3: CASSLGDRDRVNQPQHF

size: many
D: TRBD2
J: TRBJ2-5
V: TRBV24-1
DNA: TGTGCCACCAGTGATAACGGACTAGCGGGACAAGAGACCCAGTACTTC
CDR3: CATSDNGLAGQETQYF

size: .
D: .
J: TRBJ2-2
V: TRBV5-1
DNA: TGCGCCAGCAGCCAGAGAACCTCCGGGGAGCTGTTTTTT
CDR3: CASSQRTSGELFF

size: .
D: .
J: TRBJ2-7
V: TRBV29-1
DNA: TGCAGCGTGAACCGACAGTCCAGCGAGCAGTACTTC
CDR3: CSVNRQSSEQYF

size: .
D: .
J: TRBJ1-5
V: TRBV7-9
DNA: TGTGCCAGCAGCTTAGGCAGTGGCTACCAGCATTTT
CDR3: CASSLGSGYQHF

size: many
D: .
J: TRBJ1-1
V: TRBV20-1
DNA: TGCAGTGAGGTTGCGGGAACGAACACTGAAGCTTTCTTT
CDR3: CSEVAGTNTEAFF

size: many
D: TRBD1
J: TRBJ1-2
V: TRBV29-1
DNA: TGCAGCGTTTGGGATCGGACAGGCCTAAACCGAGACTATGGCTACACCTTC
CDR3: CSVWDRTGLNRDYGYTF

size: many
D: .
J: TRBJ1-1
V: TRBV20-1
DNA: TGCAGTGCTAGATCGACACGGGGGACTGAAGCTTTCTTT
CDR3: CSARSTRGTEAFF

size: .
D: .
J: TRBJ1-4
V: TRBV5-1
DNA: TGCGCCAGCAGCTTGGTGCAATTGGCGTCAACTAATGAAAAACTGTTTTTT
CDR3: CASSLVQLASTNEKLFF

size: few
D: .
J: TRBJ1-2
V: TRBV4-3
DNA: TGCGCCAGCAGCCAAGATCTTTCGGGGGCGAGAGACGGCTACACCTTC
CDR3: CASSQDLSGARDGYTF

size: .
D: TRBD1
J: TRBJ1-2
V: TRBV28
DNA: TGTGCCAGCAGTCCAACCGGACAGGCAATCTATGGCTACACCTTC
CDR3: CASSPTGQAIYGYTF

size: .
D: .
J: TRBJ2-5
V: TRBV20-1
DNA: TGCAGTGCTAGAAGACGCAATCAGCCCCAGTACTTC
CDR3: CSARRRNQPQYF

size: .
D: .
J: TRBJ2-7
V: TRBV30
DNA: TGTGCCTGGAGTGTTGGTACAGGATCGTACGAGCAGTACTTC
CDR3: CAWSVGTGSYEQYF

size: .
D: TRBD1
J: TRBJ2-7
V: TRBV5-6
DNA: TGTGCCAGCAGTCTAGGCCAGGGGGCTCCGACCTACGAGCAGTACTTC
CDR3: CASSLGQGAPTYEQYF

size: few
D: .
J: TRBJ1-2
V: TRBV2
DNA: TGTGCCAGCAGTGAAGACGCCGGGACACTCTATGGCTACACCTTC
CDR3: CASSEDAGTLYGYTF